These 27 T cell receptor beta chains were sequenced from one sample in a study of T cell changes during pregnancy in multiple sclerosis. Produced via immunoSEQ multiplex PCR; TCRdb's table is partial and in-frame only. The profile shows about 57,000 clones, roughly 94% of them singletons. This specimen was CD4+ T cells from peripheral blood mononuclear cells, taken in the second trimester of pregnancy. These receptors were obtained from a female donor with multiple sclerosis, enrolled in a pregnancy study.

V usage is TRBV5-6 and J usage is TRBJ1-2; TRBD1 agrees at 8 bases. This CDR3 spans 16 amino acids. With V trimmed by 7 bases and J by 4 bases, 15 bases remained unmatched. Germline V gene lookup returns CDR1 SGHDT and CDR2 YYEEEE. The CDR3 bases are TGTGCCAGCGGCAAATATGCGACAGGGGAAAGCTATGGCTACACCTTC. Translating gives CASGKYATGESYGYTF.

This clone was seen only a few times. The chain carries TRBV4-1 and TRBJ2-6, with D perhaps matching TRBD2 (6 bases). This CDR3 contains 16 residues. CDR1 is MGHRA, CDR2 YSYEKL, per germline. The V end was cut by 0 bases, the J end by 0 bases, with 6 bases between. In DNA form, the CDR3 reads TGCGCCAGCAGCCAAGAGCGGGACTCTGGGGCCAACGTCCTGACTTTC. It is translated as CASSQERDSGANVLTF.

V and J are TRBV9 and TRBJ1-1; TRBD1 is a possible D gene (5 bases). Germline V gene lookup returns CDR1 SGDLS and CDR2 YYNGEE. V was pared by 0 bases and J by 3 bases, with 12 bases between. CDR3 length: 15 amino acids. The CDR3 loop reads CASSVGGRADTEAFF. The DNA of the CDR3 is TGTGCCAGCAGCGTAGGAGGCAGGGCGGACACTGAAGCTTTCTTT.

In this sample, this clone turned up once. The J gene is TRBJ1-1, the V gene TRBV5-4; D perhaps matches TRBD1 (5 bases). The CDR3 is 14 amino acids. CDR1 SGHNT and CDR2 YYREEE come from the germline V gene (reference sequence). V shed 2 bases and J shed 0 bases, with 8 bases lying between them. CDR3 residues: CASSFTGVNTEAFF. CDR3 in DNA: TGTGCCAGCAGCTTTACGGGGGTGAACACTGAAGCTTTCTTT. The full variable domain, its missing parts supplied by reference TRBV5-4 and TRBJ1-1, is ETGVTQSPTHLIKTRGQQVTLRCSSQSGHNTVSWYQQALGQGPQFIFQYYREEENGRGNFPPRFSGLQFPNYSSELNVNALELDDSALYLCASSFTGVNTEAFFGQGTRLTVV.

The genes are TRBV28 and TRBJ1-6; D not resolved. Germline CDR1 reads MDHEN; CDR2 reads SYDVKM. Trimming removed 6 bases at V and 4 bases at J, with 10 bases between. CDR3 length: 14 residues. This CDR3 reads CASRPVFYNSPLHF. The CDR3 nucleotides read TGTGCCAGCAGGCCGGTCTTTTATAATTCACCCCTCCACTTT.

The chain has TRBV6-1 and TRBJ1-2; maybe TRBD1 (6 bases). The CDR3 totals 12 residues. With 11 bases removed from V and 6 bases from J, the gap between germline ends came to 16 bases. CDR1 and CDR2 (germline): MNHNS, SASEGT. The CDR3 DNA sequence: TGTGCCGGGGGCGGCCCTAGGGATGGCTACACCTTC. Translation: CAGGGPRDGYTF.

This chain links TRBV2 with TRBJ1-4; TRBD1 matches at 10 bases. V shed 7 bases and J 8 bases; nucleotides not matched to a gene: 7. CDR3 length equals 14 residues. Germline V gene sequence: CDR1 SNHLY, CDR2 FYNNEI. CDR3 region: CASNSGTGAEKLFF. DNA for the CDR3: TGTGCCAGCAATTCCGGGACAGGGGCGGAAAAACTGTTTTTT.

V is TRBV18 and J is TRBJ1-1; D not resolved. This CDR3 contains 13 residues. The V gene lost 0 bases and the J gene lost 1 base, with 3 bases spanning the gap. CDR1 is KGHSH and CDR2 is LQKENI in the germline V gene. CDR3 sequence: CASSPPRNTEAFF. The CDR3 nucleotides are TGTGCCAGCTCACCACCGAGGAACACTGAAGCTTTCTTT.

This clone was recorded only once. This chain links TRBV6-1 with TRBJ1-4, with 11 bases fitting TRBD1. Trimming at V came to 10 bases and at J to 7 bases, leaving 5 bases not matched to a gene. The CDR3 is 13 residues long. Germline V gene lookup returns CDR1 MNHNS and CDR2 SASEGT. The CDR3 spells CATLDRGLEKLFF. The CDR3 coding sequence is TGTGCCACCTTGGACAGGGGGCTTGAAAAACTGTTTTTT.

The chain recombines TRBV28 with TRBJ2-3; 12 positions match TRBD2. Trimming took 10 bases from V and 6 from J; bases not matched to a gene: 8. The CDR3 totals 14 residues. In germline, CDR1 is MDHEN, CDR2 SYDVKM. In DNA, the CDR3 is TGTGCCACCCTAGCGGGAGGGCCGGGGGATACGCAGTATTTT. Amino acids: CATLAGGPGDTQYF.

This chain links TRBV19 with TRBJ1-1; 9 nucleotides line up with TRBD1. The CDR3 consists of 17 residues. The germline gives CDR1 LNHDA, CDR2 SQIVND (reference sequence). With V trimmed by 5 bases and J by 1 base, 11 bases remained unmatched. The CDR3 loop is CASSLRGTGPWNTEAFF. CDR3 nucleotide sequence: TGTGCCAGTAGTTTAAGAGGGACAGGGCCGTGGAACACTGAAGCTTTCTTT.

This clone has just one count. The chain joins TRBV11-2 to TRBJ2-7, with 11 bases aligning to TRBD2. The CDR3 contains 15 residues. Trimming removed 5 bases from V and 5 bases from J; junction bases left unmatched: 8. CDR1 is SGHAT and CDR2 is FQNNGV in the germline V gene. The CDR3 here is CASSPIAGGNDEQYF. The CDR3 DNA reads TGTGCCAGCAGCCCCATAGCGGGGGGGAATGACGAGCAGTACTTC.

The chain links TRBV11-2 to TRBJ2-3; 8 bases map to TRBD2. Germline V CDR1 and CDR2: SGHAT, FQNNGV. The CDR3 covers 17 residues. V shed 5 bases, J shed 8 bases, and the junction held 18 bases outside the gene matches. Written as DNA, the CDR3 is TGTGCCAGCAGCCAAGGCCCAGCGGGAGCCGGGGTGGGTACGCAGTATTTT. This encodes CASSQGPAGAGVGTQYF.

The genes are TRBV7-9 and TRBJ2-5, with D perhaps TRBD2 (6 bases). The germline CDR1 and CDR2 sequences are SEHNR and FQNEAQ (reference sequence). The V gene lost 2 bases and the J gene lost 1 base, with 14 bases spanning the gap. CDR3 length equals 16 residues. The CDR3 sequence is CASSLSLAVTQETQYF. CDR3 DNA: TGTGCCAGCAGCTTAAGCTTAGCGGTCACCCAAGAGACCCAGTACTTC.

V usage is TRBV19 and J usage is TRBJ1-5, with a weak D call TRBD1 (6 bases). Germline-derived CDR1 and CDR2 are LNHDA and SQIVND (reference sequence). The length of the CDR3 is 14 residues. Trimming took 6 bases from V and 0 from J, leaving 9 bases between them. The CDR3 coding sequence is TGTGCCAGTAGCGACAGGAGTAGCAATCAGCCCCAGCATTTT. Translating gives CASSDRSSNQPQHF.

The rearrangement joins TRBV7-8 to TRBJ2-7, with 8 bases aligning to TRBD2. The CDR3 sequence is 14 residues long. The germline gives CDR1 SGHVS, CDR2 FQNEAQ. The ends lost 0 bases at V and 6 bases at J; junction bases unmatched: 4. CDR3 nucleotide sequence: TGTGCCAGCAGCTTAGCAGCGGGAGCGAGCGAGCAGTACTTC. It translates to CASSLAAGASEQYF.

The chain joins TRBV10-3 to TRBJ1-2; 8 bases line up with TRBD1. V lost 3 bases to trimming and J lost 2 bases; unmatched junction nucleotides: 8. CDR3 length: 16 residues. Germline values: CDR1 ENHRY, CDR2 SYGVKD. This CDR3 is CAISDSRGQRNYGYTF. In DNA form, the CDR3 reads TGTGCCATCAGTGATTCCAGGGGGCAAAGGAACTATGGCTACACCTTC.

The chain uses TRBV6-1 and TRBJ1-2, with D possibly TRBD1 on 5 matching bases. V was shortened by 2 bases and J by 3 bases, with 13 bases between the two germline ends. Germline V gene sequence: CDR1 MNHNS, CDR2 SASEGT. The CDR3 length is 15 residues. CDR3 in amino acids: CASSENTGAHYGYTF. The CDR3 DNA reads TGTGCCAGCAGTGAAAACACAGGCGCCCACTATGGCTACACCTTC.

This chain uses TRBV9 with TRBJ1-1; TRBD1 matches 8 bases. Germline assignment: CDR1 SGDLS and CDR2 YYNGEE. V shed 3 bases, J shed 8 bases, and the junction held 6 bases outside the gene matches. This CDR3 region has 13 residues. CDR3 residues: CASSGRTGREAFF. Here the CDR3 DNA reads TGTGCCAGCAGCGGACGGACAGGGAGGGAAGCTTTCTTT.

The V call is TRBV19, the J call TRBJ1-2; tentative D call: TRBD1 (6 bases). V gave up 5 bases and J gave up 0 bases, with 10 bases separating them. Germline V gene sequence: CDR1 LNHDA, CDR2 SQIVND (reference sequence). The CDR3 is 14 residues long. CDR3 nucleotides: TGTGCCAGTAGTCTCGGGGGGCCTAACTATGGCTACACCTTC. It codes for CASSLGGPNYGYTF. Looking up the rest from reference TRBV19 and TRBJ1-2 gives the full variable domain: DGGITQSPKYLFRKEGQNVTLSCEQNLNHDAMYWYRQDPGQGLRLIYYSQIVNDFQKGDIAEGYSVSREKKESFPLTVTSAQKNPTAFYLCASSLGGPNYGYTFGSGTRLTVV.

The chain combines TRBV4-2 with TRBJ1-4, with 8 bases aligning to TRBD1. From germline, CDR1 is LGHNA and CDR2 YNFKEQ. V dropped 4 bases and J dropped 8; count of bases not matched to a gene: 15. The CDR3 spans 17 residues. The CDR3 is CASSRVTGGRGVEKLFF. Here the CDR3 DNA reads TGTGCCAGCAGCCGGGTAACAGGGGGTCGCGGAGTGGAAAAACTGTTTTTT.

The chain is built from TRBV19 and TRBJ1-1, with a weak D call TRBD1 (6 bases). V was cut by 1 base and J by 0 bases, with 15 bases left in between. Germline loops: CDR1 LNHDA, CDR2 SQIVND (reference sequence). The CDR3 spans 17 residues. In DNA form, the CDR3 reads TGTGCCAGTAGTATAGGTGCAGGGGTTTATATGAACACTGAAGCTTTCTTT. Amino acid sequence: CASSIGAGVYMNTEAFF.

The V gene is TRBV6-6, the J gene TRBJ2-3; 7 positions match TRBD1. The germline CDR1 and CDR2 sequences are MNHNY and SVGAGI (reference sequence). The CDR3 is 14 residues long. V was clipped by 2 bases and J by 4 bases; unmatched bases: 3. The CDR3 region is CASSYIGTADTQYF. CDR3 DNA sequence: TGTGCCAGCAGTTACATAGGGACAGCAGATACGCAGTATTTT.

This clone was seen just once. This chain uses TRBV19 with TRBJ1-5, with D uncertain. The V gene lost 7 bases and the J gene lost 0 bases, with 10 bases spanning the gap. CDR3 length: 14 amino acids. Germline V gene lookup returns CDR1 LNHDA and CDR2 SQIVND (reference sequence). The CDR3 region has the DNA TGTGCCAGTACTCCGGGTTATAGCAATCAGCCCCAGCATTTT. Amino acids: CASTPGYSNQPQHF.

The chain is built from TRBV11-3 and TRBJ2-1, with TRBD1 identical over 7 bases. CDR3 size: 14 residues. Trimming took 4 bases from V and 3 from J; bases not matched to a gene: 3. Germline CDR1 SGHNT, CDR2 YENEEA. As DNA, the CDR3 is TGTGCCAGCAGCTCGAGGGACAGCTACAATGAGCAGTTCTTC. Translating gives CASSSRDSYNEQFF.

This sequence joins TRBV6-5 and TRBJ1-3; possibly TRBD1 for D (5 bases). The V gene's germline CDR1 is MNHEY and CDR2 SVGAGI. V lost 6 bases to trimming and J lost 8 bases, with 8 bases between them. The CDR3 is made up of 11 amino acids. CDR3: CASRGQHTIYF. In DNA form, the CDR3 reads TGTGCCAGCAGGGGGCAACACACCATATATTTT.

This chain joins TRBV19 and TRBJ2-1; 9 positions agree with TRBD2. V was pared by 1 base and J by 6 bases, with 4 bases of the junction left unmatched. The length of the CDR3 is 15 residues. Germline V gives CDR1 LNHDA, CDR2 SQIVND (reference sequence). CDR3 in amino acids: CASSIGSGGGNEQFF. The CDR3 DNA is TGTGCCAGTAGTATAGGTAGCGGGGGTGGCAATGAGCAGTTCTTC.